This TCR beta chain was captured by sequencing in a study of cytomegalovirus exposure and HLA in healthy donors. On this clone itself: Additional DNA sequences in this sample encode the identical CDR3.

With 60 Vbeta and 13 Jbeta primers, the PCR was carried out. The method was immunoSEQ multiplex PCR; TCRdb's version includes in-frame clones alone and lacks a portion of them. The sample has 70,000 or so clones, and its top ten clones hold roughly 5%. The CDR3 consists of 17 residues. The V and J ends lost 7 bases and 0 bases respectively, with 21 bases between them. CDR1 SQVTM and CDR2 ANQGSEA come from the germline V gene. Sequencing used PBMCs. The rearrangement links TRBV29-1 to TRBJ1-4; TRBD1 is a possible D gene (5 bases). This clonotype originated in a man aged 35 to 55 in good health and CMV-seronegative. The CDR3 region is CSARSFGDSATNEKLFF. CDR3 bases: TGCAGCGCTCGATCTTTCGGTGACAGTGCAACTAATGAAAAACTGTTTTTT.